This T cell receptor (beta chain) stems from a study of shared clonotypes between healthy human individuals. Study-level results: The authors sampled blood alone, and tissue repertoires likely differ.

The sequencing of unsorted PBMC DNA took place on ten immunoSEQ deep assay plates. The assay was immunoSEQ multiplex PCR, and TCRdb's table has in-frame clones only and misses some. The profile shows about half a million clones, about 85% of them singletons. The CDR3 is 14 amino acids. CDR1 and CDR2 (germline): SGHTS, YDEGEE. Trimming took 1 base from V and 1 from J, leaving 8 bases between them. As concerns this clone: Its antigen is as yet unknown.

The chain is built from TRBV5-8 and TRBJ1-1; D is possibly TRBD1 (6 bases). The material sequenced was PBMCs. The receptor was isolated from a woman aged 40 to 49 in good health. Some clones in this sample may be carry-over from other donors' samples. CDR3 region: CASSLMGANTEAFF. The DNA of the CDR3 is TGTGCCAGCAGCTTGATGGGGGCGAACACTGAAGCTTTCTTT.